The 4 T cell receptor beta chains below come from one sample, sequenced in a study of blood T cell repertoires in COVID-19. Sequencing used immunoSEQ multiplex PCR; TCRdb keeps in-frame clones, though not all of them. The sample holds around 100,000 clones, more than 70% seen once. Source material: peripheral blood. The receptors stem from a woman aged 55-70 years with acute or convalescent COVID-19.

The chain combines TRBV24-1 with TRBJ2-1; D possibly corresponds to TRBD2 (6 bases). Germline V CDR1 and CDR2: KGHDR, SFDVKD. Trimming shortened V by 3 bases and J by 7 bases, and 12 bases separated the two germline ends. The CDR3 runs to 14 residues. The CDR3 region has the DNA TGTGCCACCAGTGATCCGGGACTGACAAATGAGCAGTTCTTC. Translated: CATSDPGLTNEQFF.

V gene TRBV29-1 combines with J gene TRBJ1-4; a possible D gene is TRBD1 (6 bases). Germline V CDR1 and CDR2: SQVTM, ANQGSEA. The CDR3 contains 13 residues. Trimming took off 7 bases at V and 3 bases at J, with 12 bases between the two ends. CDR3 loop: CSAEDRPNEKLFF. CDR3 sequence (DNA): TGCAGCGCCGAGGACAGACCTAATGAAAAACTGTTTTTT.

The chain couples TRBV3-1 (or the pseudogene TRBV3-2) to TRBJ2-5; weak D call: TRBD2 (5 bases). The V and J ends lost 4 bases and 5 bases respectively, with 20 bases between them. The germline gives CDR1 LGHDT, CDR2 YNNKEL (reference sequence). The CDR3 length is 16 residues. DNA of the CDR3: TGTGCCAGCAGCCCTCTCTCGGCGGGTCCGCGGGAGACCCAGTACTTC. This sequence encodes CASSPLSAGPRETQYF.

The chain recombines TRBV2 with TRBJ1-1; TRBD1 agrees at 9 bases. V lost 10 bases and J lost 4; bases outside the gene matches: 7. Germline V lookup: CDR1 SNHLY, CDR2 FYNNEI. The CDR3 has 13 residues. The CDR3 reads CATKEQGATEAFF. The CDR3 coding sequence is TGTGCCACCAAGGAACAGGGGGCCACTGAAGCTTTCTTT.